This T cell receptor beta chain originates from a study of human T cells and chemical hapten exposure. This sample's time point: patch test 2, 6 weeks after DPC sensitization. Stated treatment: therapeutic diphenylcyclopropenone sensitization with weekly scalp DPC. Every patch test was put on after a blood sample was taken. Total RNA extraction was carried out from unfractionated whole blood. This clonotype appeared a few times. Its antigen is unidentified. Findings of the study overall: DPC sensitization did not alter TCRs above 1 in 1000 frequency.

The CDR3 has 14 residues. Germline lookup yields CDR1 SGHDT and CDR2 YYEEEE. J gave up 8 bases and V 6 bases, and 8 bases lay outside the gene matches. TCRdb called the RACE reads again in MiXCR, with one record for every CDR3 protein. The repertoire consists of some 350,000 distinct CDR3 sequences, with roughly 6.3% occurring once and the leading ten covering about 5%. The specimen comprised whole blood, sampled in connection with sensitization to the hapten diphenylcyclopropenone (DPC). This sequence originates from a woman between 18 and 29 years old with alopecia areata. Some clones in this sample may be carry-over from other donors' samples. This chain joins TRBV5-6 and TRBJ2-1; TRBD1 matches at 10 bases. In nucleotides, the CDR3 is TGTGCCAGCAACCCCGGGACAGGGGTCCATGAGCAGTTCTTC. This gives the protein CASNPGTGVHEQFF.